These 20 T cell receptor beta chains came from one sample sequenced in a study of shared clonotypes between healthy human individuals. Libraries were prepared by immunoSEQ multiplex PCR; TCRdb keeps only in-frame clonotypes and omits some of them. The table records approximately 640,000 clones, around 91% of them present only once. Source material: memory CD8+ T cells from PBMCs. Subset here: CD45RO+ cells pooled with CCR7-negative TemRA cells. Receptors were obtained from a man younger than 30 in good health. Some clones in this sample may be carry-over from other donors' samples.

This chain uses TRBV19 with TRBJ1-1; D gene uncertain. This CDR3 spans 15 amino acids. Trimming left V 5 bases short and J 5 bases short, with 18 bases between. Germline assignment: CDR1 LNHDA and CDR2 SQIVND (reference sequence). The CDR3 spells CASSFGILGPTEAFF. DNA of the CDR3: TGTGCCAGTAGTTTTGGCATTCTAGGGCCAACTGAAGCTTTCTTT.

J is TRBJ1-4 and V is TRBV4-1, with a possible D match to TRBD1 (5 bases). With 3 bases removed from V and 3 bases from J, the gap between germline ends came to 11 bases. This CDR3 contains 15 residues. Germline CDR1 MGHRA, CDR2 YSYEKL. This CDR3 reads CASSQSLGANEKLFF. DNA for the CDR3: TGCGCCAGCAGCCAGTCGCTAGGGGCTAATGAAAAACTGTTTTTT.

CDR3: CSVLQGNQYTEAFF. DNA of the CDR3: TGCAGCGTTTTACAGGGGAATCAGTACACTGAAGCTTTCTTT. The chain uses TRBV29-1 and TRBJ1-1, with 7 bases that match TRBD1. Per germline, CDR1 SQVTM and CDR2 ANQGSEA. The ends lost 5 bases at V and 3 bases at J; junction bases unmatched: 9. There are 14 residues in the CDR3.

CDR3 DNA sequence: TGTGCCAGCAGGCCCGGGATGGGCAAAAACATTCAGTACTTC. It is translated as CASRPGMGKNIQYF. This chain joins TRBV6-6 and TRBJ2-4, with D perhaps TRBD2 (5 bases). Per germline, CDR1 MNHNY and CDR2 SVGAGI (reference sequence). V was shortened by 6 bases and J by 3 bases, with 12 bases between the two germline ends. The CDR3 length is 14 residues.

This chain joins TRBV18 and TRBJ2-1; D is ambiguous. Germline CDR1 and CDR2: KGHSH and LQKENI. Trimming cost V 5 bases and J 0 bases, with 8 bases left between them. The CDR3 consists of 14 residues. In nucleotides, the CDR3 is TGTGCCAGCTCAGACTGGAGCTCCTACAATGAGCAGTTCTTC. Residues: CASSDWSSYNEQFF.

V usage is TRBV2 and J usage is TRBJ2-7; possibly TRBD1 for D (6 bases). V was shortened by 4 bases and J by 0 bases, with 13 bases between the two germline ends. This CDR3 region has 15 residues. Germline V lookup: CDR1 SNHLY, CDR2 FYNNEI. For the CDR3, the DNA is TGTGCCAGCAGTGTAGGGCAGGGGTCCTCCTACGAGCAGTACTTC. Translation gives CASSVGQGSSYEQYF.

CDR3: CATRGGIFQETQYF. CDR3 DNA: TGTGCCACAAGGGGCGGGATCTTCCAAGAGACCCAGTACTTC. The chain employs TRBV28 and TRBJ2-5; D may be TRBD2 (6 bases). Trimming left V 10 bases short and J 1 base short, with 16 bases between. Germline V lookup: CDR1 MDHEN, CDR2 SYDVKM. This CDR3 spans 14 amino acids.

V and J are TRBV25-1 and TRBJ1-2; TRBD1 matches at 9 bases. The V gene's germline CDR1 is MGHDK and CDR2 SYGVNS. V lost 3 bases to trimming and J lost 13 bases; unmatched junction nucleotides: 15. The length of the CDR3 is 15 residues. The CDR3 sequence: CASSDRAPGQGFFTF. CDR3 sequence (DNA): TGTGCCAGCAGTGACCGCGCCCCGGGACAGGGTTTCTTCACCTTC.

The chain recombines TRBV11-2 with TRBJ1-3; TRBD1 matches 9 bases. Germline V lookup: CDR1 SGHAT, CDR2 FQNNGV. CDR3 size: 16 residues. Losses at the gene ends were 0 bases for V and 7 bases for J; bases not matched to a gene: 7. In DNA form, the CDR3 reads TGTGCCAGCAGCTTAGAGGCAAGTGGACAGGGGAACACCATATATTTT. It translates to CASSLEASGQGNTIYF.

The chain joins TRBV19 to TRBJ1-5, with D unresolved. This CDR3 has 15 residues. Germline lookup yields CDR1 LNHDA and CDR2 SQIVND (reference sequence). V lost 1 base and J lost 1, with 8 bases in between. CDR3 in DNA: TGTGCCAGTAGTATAGCTGTCCAGAGCAATCAGCCCCAGCATTTT. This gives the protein CASSIAVQSNQPQHF.

The CDR3 reads CASSIDLGWRFSYNEQFF. DNA of the CDR3: TGTGCCAGTAGTATAGATTTAGGTTGGCGTTTTTCCTACAATGAGCAGTTCTTC. This chain links TRBV19 with TRBJ2-1; D is ambiguous. The CDR3 sequence is 18 residues long. Germline lookup yields CDR1 LNHDA and CDR2 SQIVND (reference sequence). Between the trimmed V and J ends, which lost 0 bases and 1 base, there was a span of 16 bases.

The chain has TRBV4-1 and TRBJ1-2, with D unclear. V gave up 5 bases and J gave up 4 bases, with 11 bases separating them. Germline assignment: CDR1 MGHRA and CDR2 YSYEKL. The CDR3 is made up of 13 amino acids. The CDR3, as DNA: TGCGCCAGCAGCTACGGAGCACGCTATGGCTACACCTTC. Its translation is CASSYGARYGYTF.

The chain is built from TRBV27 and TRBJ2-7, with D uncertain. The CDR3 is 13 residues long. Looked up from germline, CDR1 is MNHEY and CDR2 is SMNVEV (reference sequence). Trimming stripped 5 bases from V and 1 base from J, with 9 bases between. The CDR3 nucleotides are TGTGCCAGCAGTCTGACAACTTCCTACGAGCAGTACTTC. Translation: CASSLTTSYEQYF.

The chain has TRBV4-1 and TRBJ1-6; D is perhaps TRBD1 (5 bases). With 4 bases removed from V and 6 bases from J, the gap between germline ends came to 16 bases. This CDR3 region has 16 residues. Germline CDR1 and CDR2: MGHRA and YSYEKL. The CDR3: CASSPRGRGSNSPLHF. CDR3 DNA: TGCGCCAGCAGCCCCCGGGGCCGGGGGAGTAATTCACCCCTCCACTTT.

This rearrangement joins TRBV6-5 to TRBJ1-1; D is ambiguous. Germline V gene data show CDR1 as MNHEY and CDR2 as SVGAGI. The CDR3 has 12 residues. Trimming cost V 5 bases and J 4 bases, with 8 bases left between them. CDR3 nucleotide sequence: TGTGCCAGCAGTACACGGAGCACTGAAGCTTTCTTT. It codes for CASSTRSTEAFF.

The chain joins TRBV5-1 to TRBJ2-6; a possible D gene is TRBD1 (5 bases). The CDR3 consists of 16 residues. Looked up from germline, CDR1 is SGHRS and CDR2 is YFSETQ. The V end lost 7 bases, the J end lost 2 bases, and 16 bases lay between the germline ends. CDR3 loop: CASLPPGNTGANVLTF. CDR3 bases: TGCGCCAGCCTACCCCCAGGGAACACTGGGGCCAACGTCCTGACTTTC.

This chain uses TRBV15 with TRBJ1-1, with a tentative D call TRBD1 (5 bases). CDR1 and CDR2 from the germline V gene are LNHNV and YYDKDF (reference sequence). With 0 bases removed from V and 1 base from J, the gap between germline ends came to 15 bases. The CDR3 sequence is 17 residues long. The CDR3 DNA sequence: TGTGCCACCAGCAGAGATCGAGAGGGGTGGTGGAACACTGAAGCTTTCTTT. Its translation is CATSRDREGWWNTEAFF.

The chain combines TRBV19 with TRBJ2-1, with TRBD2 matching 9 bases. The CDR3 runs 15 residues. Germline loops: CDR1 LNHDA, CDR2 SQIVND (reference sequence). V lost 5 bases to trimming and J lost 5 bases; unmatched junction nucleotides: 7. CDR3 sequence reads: CASSLGLAYNNEQFF. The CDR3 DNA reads TGTGCCAGTAGTCTAGGACTAGCGTATAACAATGAGCAGTTCTTC.

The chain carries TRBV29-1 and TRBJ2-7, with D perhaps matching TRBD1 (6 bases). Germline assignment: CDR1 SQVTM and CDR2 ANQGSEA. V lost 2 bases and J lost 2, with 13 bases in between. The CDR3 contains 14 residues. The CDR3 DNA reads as TGCAGCGTTGAACTGCGGACAGACACCTACGAGCAGTACTTC. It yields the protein CSVELRTDTYEQYF.

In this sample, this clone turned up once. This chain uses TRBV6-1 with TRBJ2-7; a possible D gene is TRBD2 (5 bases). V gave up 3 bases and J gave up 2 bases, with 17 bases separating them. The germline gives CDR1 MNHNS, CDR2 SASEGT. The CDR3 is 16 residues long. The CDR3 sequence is CASSDWGVSWAYEQYF. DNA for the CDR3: TGTGCCAGCAGTGACTGGGGAGTATCGTGGGCCTACGAGCAGTACTTC.